The 5 T cell receptor beta chains listed next were all sequenced from one sample in a study of T cells in women clearing cervical HPV infection (dated by TCRdb to 2016 to 2019). Libraries were made using the immunoSEQ multiplex PCR assay. In TCRdb, the immuneACCESS table is reduced to in-frame sequences with V and J assigned. These tables do not hold every clone; where another copy was compared, an unresolved V gene accounts for under half, and the others remain unexplained. This specimen's table enumerates under 35,000 clones. The ten biggest clones cover 1.6% of the sample. The sample was blood buffy coat. The receptors were sampled from a woman between 18 and 70 years old with a cervical HPV16 infection that either progressed to CIN3+ or cleared (not recorded which).

In regard to this clone: Coverage ceases 3 residues before the CDR3 finishes, and the germline J gene fills in the end. J is TRBJ2-6 and V is TRBV5-6; D is unclear. The CDR3 has 15 amino acids. Germline CDR1 is SGHDT and CDR2 is YYEEEE. The V and J ends lost 0 bases and 1 base respectively, with 5 bases between them. CDR3 region: CASSLGPSGANVLTF. CDR3 DNA (partial): TGTGCCAGCAGCTTGGGTCCATCTGGGGCCAACGTC.

Details on this clone: The CDR3 goes on 3 residues after the read ends, and that part is filled in from the germline J gene. V gene TRBV4-1 combines with J gene TRBJ2-7; 12 bases are a match to TRBD2. The V and J ends lost 0 bases and 2 bases, in that order; junction bases with no gene match: 5. The CDR3 is made up of 17 amino acids. CDR1 MGHRA and CDR2 YSYEKL come from the germline V gene. The part of the CDR3 DNA that was read is TGCGCCAGCAGCCAAGACCCACTAGCGGGAGGACCCTACGAG. Translated, it gives CASSQDPLAGGPYE. From start to end, the CDR3 is CASSQDPLAGGPYEQYF.

Turning to this clone: The CDR3 end lies 3 residues beyond the end of the read and is filled in from the germline J gene. V usage is TRBV6-1 and J usage is TRBJ1-2; weak D call: TRBD1 (6 bases). Germline V gene sequence: CDR1 MNHNS, CDR2 SASEGT. Trimming took 4 bases from V and 4 from J, leaving 10 bases between them. The length of the CDR3 is 13 residues. CDR3 sequence: CASSAGTSYGYTF. The DNA read from the CDR3 is TGTGCCAGCAGTGCCGGGACATCCTATGGC.

The CDR3 protein is CASSLGVRDRARDYTF. CDR3 bases read: TGTGCCAGCAGCTTAGGGGTAAGGGACAGGGCTCGCGAC. The rearrangement joins TRBV7-7 to TRBJ1-2; 9 bases are a match to TRBD1. Read sequence stops 3 residues before the CDR3 end, and the germline J gene provides the missing end. The germline V gene has CDR1 SSHAT and CDR2 FNYEAQ (reference sequence). CDR3 size: 16 residues.

In the case of this clone: The CDR3 extends 3 residues past the end of the read, so its final part is completed from the germline J gene. The chain is built from TRBV29-1 and TRBJ1-5; TRBD1 matches at 7 bases. The CDR3 totals 13 residues. Unmatched junction bases numbered 8, after V lost 5 bases and J lost 7 bases. Germline CDR1 and CDR2: SQVTM and ANQGSEA. Partial CDR3 DNA: TGCAGCGTTACAGGGGCCGCTGACCAGCCC. It is translated as CSVTGAADQP. The whole CDR3 sequence is CSVTGAADQPQHF.